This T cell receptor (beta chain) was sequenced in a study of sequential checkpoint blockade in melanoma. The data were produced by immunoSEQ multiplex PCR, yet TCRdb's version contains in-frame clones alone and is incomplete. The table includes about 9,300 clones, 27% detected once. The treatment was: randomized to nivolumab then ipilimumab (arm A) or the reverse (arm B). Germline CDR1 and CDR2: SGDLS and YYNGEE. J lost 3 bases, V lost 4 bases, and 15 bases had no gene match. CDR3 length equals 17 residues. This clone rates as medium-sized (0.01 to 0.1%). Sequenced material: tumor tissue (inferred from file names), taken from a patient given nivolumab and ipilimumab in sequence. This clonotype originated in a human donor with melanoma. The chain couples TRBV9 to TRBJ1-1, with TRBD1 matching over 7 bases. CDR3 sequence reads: CASSLGIGGARDTEAFF. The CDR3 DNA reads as TGTGCCAGCAGCCTAGGGATAGGGGGCGCCAGGGACACTGAAGCTTTCTTT.